The T cell receptor (beta chain) described here comes from a study of OX40 agonist ivuxolimab in advanced cancers. About the research overall: Ivuxolimab, an antibody that agonizes OX40 (CD134), was administered to the patients. Three patients got partial responses; one had hepatocellular carcinoma and two had cutaneous melanoma.

Data came from immunoSEQ multiplex PCR; TCRdb stores just in-frame clones and leaves some out. Among around 50,000 clones, 70% to 90% were seen once, and the ten largest hold 0.55% to 0.65%. At baseline, cycle 4 day 1, and cycle 7 day 1, blood was sampled. Germline CDR1 and CDR2: GTSNPN and SVGIG (reference sequence). This CDR3 spans 12 amino acids. V lost 4 bases to trimming and J lost 10 bases, with 14 bases between them. This TCR derives from an adult with an advanced solid tumor such as melanoma, head and neck, liver or kidney cancer. The sequenced sample was CD4+ or CD8+ T cells sorted from blood, obtained in a trial of the OX40 agonist ivuxolimab. V usage is TRBV30 and J usage is TRBJ2-1, with a weak D call TRBD2 (7 bases). In DNA form, the CDR3 reads TGTGCCTGGACCGGGAGCGGGACAGAGCAGTTCTTC. It specifies CAWTGSGTEQFF.